The 28 T cell receptor beta chains listed next were all sequenced from one sample in a study of OX40 agonist ivuxolimab in advanced cancers. Clones were sequenced by immunoSEQ multiplex PCR, and TCRdb holds only the in-frame ones, with some missing. Of around 150,000 clones detected, 94% appear once; the ten largest clones hold around 0.28%. The sample consisted of CD4+ or CD8+ T cells sorted from blood, taken in a trial of the OX40 agonist ivuxolimab. The receptors derive from an adult with an advanced solid tumor such as melanoma, head and neck, liver or kidney cancer.

The chain has TRBV6-5 and TRBJ1-2; TRBD1 matches 10 bases. Per the germline V gene, CDR1 is MNHEY and CDR2 is SVGAGI. With 4 bases clipped from V and 4 bases from J, the junction kept 6 bases outside the gene matches. This CDR3 is built from 15 residues. The CDR3 sequence: CASSSTGTGAYGYTF. The CDR3, as DNA: TGTGCCAGCAGTTCGACCGGGACAGGGGCCTATGGCTACACCTTC.

The V call is TRBV28, the J call TRBJ1-1; possibly TRBD1 for D (5 bases). This CDR3 spans 13 amino acids. V lost 7 bases to trimming and J lost 1 base, with 10 bases between them. The V gene's germline CDR1 is MDHEN and CDR2 SYDVKM. CDR3 sequence reads: CASIPGQNTEAFF. The CDR3 region has the DNA TGTGCCAGCATCCCCGGACAGAACACTGAAGCTTTCTTT.

The chain recombines TRBV7-2 with TRBJ2-2; no reliable D call. The CDR3 spans 13 residues. Germline values: CDR1 SGHTA, CDR2 FQGNSA. Trimming took 5 bases from V and 2 from J, leaving 6 bases between them. CDR3 sequence reads: CASSRQNTGELFF. For the CDR3, the DNA is TGTGCCAGCAGCCGGCAAAACACCGGGGAGCTGTTTTTT.

The chain couples TRBV6-1 to TRBJ1-1; D not resolved. This CDR3 is built from 13 residues. Germline V lookup: CDR1 MNHNS, CDR2 SASEGT. The V end was cut by 3 bases, the J end by 0 bases, with 5 bases between. The chain's CDR3 is CASSDQMNTEAFF. For the CDR3, the DNA is TGTGCCAGCAGTGACCAGATGAACACTGAAGCTTTCTTT.

The chain is built from TRBV28 and TRBJ2-1; TRBD2 aligns across 11 bases. Germline V CDR1 and CDR2: MDHEN, SYDVKM. V was clipped by 6 bases and J by 0 bases; unmatched bases: 10. CDR3 size: 18 residues. The CDR3 spells CASRGAGLAASSYNEQFF. The CDR3 region has the DNA TGTGCCAGCAGAGGAGCGGGACTAGCGGCGAGCTCCTACAATGAGCAGTTCTTC.

This sequence joins TRBV11-2 and TRBJ1-1, with D possibly TRBD1 on 5 matching bases. The CDR3 has 13 amino acids. Trimming removed 5 bases from V and 0 bases from J, with 7 bases in between. CDR1 and CDR2 (germline): SGHAT, FQNNGV. The CDR3 spells CASSTGLNTEAFF. The CDR3 nucleotides are TGTGCCAGCAGCACAGGACTGAACACTGAAGCTTTCTTT.

This clone is a singleton in its sample. V and J are TRBV9 and TRBJ2-3; D possibly corresponds to TRBD1 (6 bases). Germline V CDR1 and CDR2: SGDLS, YYNGEE. V was trimmed by 0 bases and J by 4 bases, leaving 18 bases between them. The length of the CDR3 is 17 residues. The CDR3 DNA is TGTGCCAGCAGCGTAGAGGGACATACCGGTGGAGCAGATACGCAGTATTTT. It yields the protein CASSVEGHTGGADTQYF.

This clone was seen just once. J is TRBJ2-5 and V is TRBV4-2; 8 bases map to TRBD2. The CDR3 consists of 21 residues. The germline gives CDR1 LGHNA, CDR2 YNFKEQ. V was clipped by 4 bases and J by 3 bases; unmatched bases: 25. CDR3 nucleotide sequence: TGTGCCAGCAGCCCATCGTCGTTCCACCGGGCTTGGGGACTAGGGGAAGAGACCCAGTACTTC. Amino acids: CASSPSSFHRAWGLGEETQYF.

This chain joins TRBV19 and TRBJ2-3, with 10 bases aligning to TRBD2. Germline lookup yields CDR1 LNHDA and CDR2 SQIVND (reference sequence). With V trimmed by 3 bases and J by 5 bases, 8 bases remained unmatched. The CDR3 spans 16 residues. CDR3 bases: TGTGCCAGTAGTATTGAGCTAGCGGGAGCTAGAGATACGCAGTATTTT. Protein: CASSIELAGARDTQYF. The full variable domain, in which reference TRBV19 and TRBJ2-3 provide the parts outside the CDR3, is DGGITQSPKYLFRKEGQNVTLSCEQNLNHDAMYWYRQDPGQGLRLIYYSQIVNDFQKGDIAEGYSVSREKKESFPLTVTSAQKNPTAFYLCASSIELAGARDTQYFGPGTRLTVL.

The CDR3 is CASSRNRGSPLHF. DNA of the CDR3: TGTGCCAGCAGCCGAAATAGGGGTTCACCCCTCCACTTT. The V call is TRBV27, the J call TRBJ1-6; tentative D call: TRBD1 (5 bases). With 6 bases removed from V and 9 bases from J, the gap between germline ends came to 12 bases. This CDR3 is built from 13 residues. CDR1 and CDR2 (germline): MNHEY, SMNVEV (reference sequence).

V and J are TRBV28 and TRBJ2-2; TRBD2 matches at 7 bases. The V gene's germline CDR1 is MDHEN and CDR2 SYDVKM. J gave up 5 bases and V 2 bases, and 5 bases lay outside the gene matches. CDR3 length: 15 residues. CDR3 region: CASSLSLAETGELFF. DNA of the CDR3: TGTGCCAGCAGTTTAAGCCTAGCGGAGACCGGGGAGCTGTTTTTT.

This CDR3 is CASSSGRDQPQHF. CDR3 in DNA: TGTGCCAGCTCGTCGGGTAGGGATCAGCCCCAGCATTTT. The chain combines TRBV18 with TRBJ1-5; D is unresolved. This CDR3 has 13 amino acids. CDR1 and CDR2 (germline): KGHSH, LQKENI. Between the trimmed V and J ends, which lost 6 bases and 5 bases, there was a span of 11 bases.

V is TRBV27 and J is TRBJ2-1; 10 positions agree with TRBD2. The CDR3 has 17 residues. After removal of 5 bases from V and 2 bases from J, the junction contained 9 bases not matched to a gene. The germline gives CDR1 MNHEY, CDR2 SMNVEV (reference sequence). The CDR3 sequence is CASSLPRTSGAYNEQFF. In DNA form, the CDR3 reads TGTGCCAGCAGTCTCCCCCGGACTAGCGGAGCCTACAATGAGCAGTTCTTC.

The V and J genes are TRBV6-1 and TRBJ2-1; a weak D match, TRBD1 (6 bases). The V end was cut by 1 base, the J end by 7 bases, with 11 bases between. CDR1 MNHNS and CDR2 SASEGT come from the germline V gene. CDR3 length: 14 residues. CDR3 residues: CASSEGPTGNEQFF. DNA of the CDR3: TGTGCCAGCAGTGAAGGCCCCACAGGGAATGAGCAGTTCTTC.

CDR3 region: CASSLVGAGGTDTQYF. The CDR3 bases are TGTGCCAGCAGCTTAGTCGGTGCGGGGGGAACAGATACGCAGTATTTT. The chain carries TRBV7-6 and TRBJ2-3; 8 bases fit TRBD2. The CDR3 has 16 amino acids. The trim removed 1 base at V and 3 bases at J, leaving 6 bases unmatched. CDR1 and CDR2 from the germline V gene are SGHVS and FNYEAQ.

This chain uses TRBV28 with TRBJ2-1; possible D gene TRBD2, 5 bases. Germline V CDR1 and CDR2: MDHEN, SYDVKM. Trimming took off 6 bases at V and 8 bases at J, with 23 bases between the two ends. The CDR3 totals 16 residues. CDR3 nucleotides: TGTGCCAGCAGCCCCGGTGGCGGGCGGGCCTCGTATGAGCAGTTCTTC. Translation: CASSPGGGRASYEQFF.

This clone was seen more than once but under ten times. The chain employs TRBV5-4 and TRBJ1-2; D gene ambiguous. The CDR3 is 14 residues long. Trimming removed 2 bases from V and 2 bases from J, with 10 bases in between. Germline V gene sequence: CDR1 SGHNT, CDR2 YYREEE (reference sequence). The CDR3 sequence is CASSLPQRNYGYTF. The CDR3 bases are TGTGCCAGCAGCTTACCTCAGAGAAACTATGGCTACACCTTC.

The chain combines TRBV9 with TRBJ1-1, with D possibly matching TRBD1 (6 bases). The germline CDR1 and CDR2 sequences are SGDLS and YYNGEE. The germline V and J ends were trimmed by 3 bases and 1 base, with 13 bases remaining between them. The CDR3 sequence is 15 residues long. The CDR3: CASSANPTGNTEAFF. The CDR3 nucleotides read TGTGCCAGCAGCGCCAACCCGACAGGGAACACTGAAGCTTTCTTT.

The rearrangement joins TRBV5-4 to TRBJ2-7; 7 bases are a match to TRBD2. The ends lost 3 bases at V and 7 bases at J; junction bases unmatched: 10. CDR1 SGHNT and CDR2 YYREEE come from the germline V gene (reference sequence). There are 14 residues in the CDR3. In DNA, the CDR3 is TGTGCCAGCAGCTCTGGGGACCGAGCGGGAGAGCAGTACTTC. It specifies CASSSGDRAGEQYF.

V usage is TRBV6-5 and J usage is TRBJ2-1; TRBD2 is a possible D gene (5 bases). Germline CDR1 MNHEY, CDR2 SVGAGI. Trimming took off 0 bases at V and 6 bases at J, with 15 bases between the two ends. The CDR3 is 16 amino acids. The CDR3 spells CASSYSYSHAGNEQFF. CDR3 sequence (DNA): TGTGCCAGCAGTTACTCGTACTCTCACGCGGGCAATGAGCAGTTCTTC.

The CDR3 reads CASSFAGQSNQPQHF. The CDR3 region has the DNA TGTGCCAGCAGCTTTGCGGGACAGTCCAATCAGCCCCAGCATTTT. The chain recombines TRBV7-2 with TRBJ1-5; 7 bases are shared with TRBD1. Per the germline V gene, CDR1 is SGHTA and CDR2 is FQGNSA. Trimming cost V 3 bases and J 3 bases; bases outside gene matches: 5. The CDR3 is 15 amino acids. The complete variable domain, with remaining parts taken from reference TRBV7-2 and TRBJ1-5, reads GAGVSQSPSNKVTEKGKDVELRCDPISGHTALYWYRQSLGQGLEFLIYFQGNSAPDKSGLPSDRFSAERTGGSVSTLTIQRTQQEDSAVYLCASSFAGQSNQPQHFGDGTRLSIL.

The rearrangement uses TRBV4-1 and TRBJ1-1; possible D gene TRBD1, 6 bases. The V gene's germline CDR1 is MGHRA and CDR2 YSYEKL. V lost 0 bases and J 1 base, leaving 21 bases between the germline ends. The CDR3 loop spans 19 amino acids. The CDR3 loop reads CASSQDRSGTLGGNTEAFF. In DNA, the CDR3 is TGCGCCAGCAGCCAAGATCGGTCGGGAACCTTAGGGGGGAACACTGAAGCTTTCTTT.

The CDR3, as DNA: TGTGCCAGCAGCTTAAGAGCAGACTGGAGCACAGATACGCAGTATTTT. Its translation is CASSLRADWSTDTQYF. The genes are TRBV11-2 and TRBJ2-3; D gene unclear. The CDR3 contains 16 residues. Deletions cut 2 bases from V and 0 bases from J, with 12 bases between. Germline CDR1 and CDR2: SGHAT and FQNNGV.

The chain is built from TRBV9 and TRBJ2-3, with D maybe TRBD2 (6 bases). Germline V gene sequence: CDR1 SGDLS, CDR2 YYNGEE. Trimming left V 4 bases short and J 2 bases short, with 14 bases between. This CDR3 is built from 15 residues. CDR3 sequence reads: CASSPPGSLTDTQYF. The CDR3 DNA follows: TGTGCCAGCAGCCCCCCCGGGAGCCTCACAGATACGCAGTATTTT. Based on the CDR3 plus reference TRBV9 and TRBJ2-3, the full variable domain is DSGVTQTPKHLITATGQRVTLRCSPRSGDLSVYWYQQSLDQGLQFLIQYYNGEERAKGNILERFSAQQFPDLHSELNLSSLELGDSALYFCASSPPGSLTDTQYFGPGTRLTVL.

This clone was detected once. The V and J genes are TRBV4-1 and TRBJ1-5; a weak D match, TRBD1 (5 bases). The germline V gene has CDR1 MGHRA and CDR2 YSYEKL. CDR3 size: 15 residues. Trimming took 0 bases from V and 7 from J, leaving 13 bases between them. CDR3 in amino acids: CASSQDGQGEQPQHF. Here the CDR3 DNA reads TGCGCCAGCAGCCAAGATGGGCAGGGCGAACAGCCCCAGCATTTT.

The chain carries TRBV18 and TRBJ1-5; maybe TRBD1 (5 bases). Germline V gene data show CDR1 as KGHSH and CDR2 as LQKENI. Trimming removed 3 bases from V and 5 bases from J, with 11 bases in between. The CDR3 extends over 14 amino acids. The CDR3 protein is CASSPGRDDQPQHF. Written as DNA, the CDR3 is TGTGCCAGCTCACCGGGCAGGGACGATCAGCCCCAGCATTTT.

J is TRBJ1-4 and V is TRBV9; no firm D call. Trimming removed 3 bases at V and 7 bases at J, with 13 bases between. The CDR3 has 14 amino acids. The germline CDR1 and CDR2 sequences are SGDLS and YYNGEE. The CDR3 DNA follows: TGTGCCAGCAGCGCCACGGGAGGTTCTGAAAAACTGTTTTTT. Translation: CASSATGGSEKLFF.

The chain carries TRBV10-3 and TRBJ2-3; either TRBD1 or TRBD2 may fit D (5 bases each). CDR1 and CDR2 from the germline V gene are ENHRY and SYGVKD. The CDR3 covers 14 residues. Between the trimmed V and J ends, which lost 7 bases and 5 bases, there was a span of 16 bases. CDR3 region: CAINPGRSQDTQYF. CDR3 sequence (DNA): TGTGCCATCAATCCGGGACGATCACAAGATACGCAGTATTTT.